The 10 T cell receptor beta chains below come from one sample, sequenced in a study of blood T cell repertoires in COVID-19. Assay used: immunoSEQ multiplex PCR; TCRdb lists only in-frame clones, some missing. The sample has about 100,000 clones, 84% seen once; the top ten hold approximately 27%. Source material: peripheral blood. These receptors were taken from a man aged 55 to 70 with acute or convalescent COVID-19.

This clone came up a few times. The chain links TRBV27 to TRBJ1-1; 9 positions match TRBD1. This CDR3 has 15 residues. Trimming cost V 4 bases and J 6 bases; bases outside gene matches: 9. From germline, CDR1 is MNHEY and CDR2 SMNVEV (reference sequence). As DNA, the CDR3 is TGTGCCAGCAGTTACAGACAGGGGGTTATGCCTGAAGCTTTCTTT. Protein: CASSYRQGVMPEAFF.

The J gene is TRBJ2-1, the V gene TRBV11-2; TRBD2 matches at 10 bases. The germline gives CDR1 SGHAT, CDR2 FQNNGV. CDR3 length: 15 amino acids. The junction had 4 bases not matched to a gene; V was cut back by 5 bases and J by 3 bases. The CDR3 sequence is CASSRTSGLYNEQFF. CDR3 sequence (DNA): TGTGCCAGCAGCAGGACTAGCGGACTCTACAATGAGCAGTTCTTC.

In its sample, this clone was seen a few times. This chain joins TRBV28 and TRBJ1-2, with D possibly being TRBD1 (5 bases). The CDR3 has 13 residues. From germline, CDR1 is MDHEN and CDR2 SYDVKM. V lost 7 bases and J 8 bases, leaving 17 bases between the germline ends. CDR3 DNA: TGTGCCAGCATCCTCTTTGGGGCAGGGGGCTACACCTTC. This sequence encodes CASILFGAGGYTF.

The rearrangement uses TRBV18 and TRBJ2-3; D is possibly TRBD1 (7 bases). V was trimmed by 2 bases and J by 4 bases, leaving 19 bases between them. The CDR3 covers 17 residues. CDR1 and CDR2 (germline): KGHSH, LQKENI. Here the CDR3 DNA reads TGTGCCAGCTCACCAATCCACAGGGGTCGGGGGCCAGATACGCAGTATTTT. It is translated as CASSPIHRGRGPDTQYF.

This chain links TRBV5-1 with TRBJ1-2; D is perhaps TRBD1 (5 bases). The CDR3 spans 14 residues. V was shortened by 1 base and J by 7 bases, with 14 bases between the two germline ends. Germline values: CDR1 SGHRS, CDR2 YFSETQ. The CDR3 DNA follows: TGCGCCAGCAGCTTGTTGAGAACGGGGGTTGGCTACACCTTC. This gives the protein CASSLLRTGVGYTF.

In regard to this clone: The sample has other DNA sequences that encode this CDR3 too. The V and J genes are TRBV29-1 and TRBJ2-7, with D maybe TRBD2 (5 bases). V lost 6 bases and J 0 bases, leaving 9 bases between the germline ends. CDR1 SQVTM and CDR2 ANQGSEA come from the germline V gene. The CDR3 length is 12 residues. This CDR3 is CSVTGNSYEQYF. DNA of the CDR3: TGCAGCGTGACCGGGAACTCCTACGAGCAGTACTTC.

V gene TRBV3-1 (or the pseudogene TRBV3-2) combines with J gene TRBJ2-1; 8 bases fit TRBD2. The CDR3 has 14 residues. Germline lookup yields CDR1 LGHDT and CDR2 YNNKEL (reference sequence). V gave up 1 base and J gave up 6 bases; unmatched junction bases: 2. CDR3 residues: CASSQVAGGNEQFF. The CDR3 nucleotides are TGTGCCAGCAGCCAAGTGGCGGGAGGCAATGAGCAGTTCTTC.

This clone was detected a few times. This chain joins TRBV2 and TRBJ1-4; D is uncertain. Trimming removed 5 bases at V and 3 bases at J, with 10 bases between. The CDR3 loop spans 14 amino acids. The germline V gene has CDR1 SNHLY and CDR2 FYNNEI. CDR3 amino acids: CASSWGGANEKLFF. CDR3 nucleotide sequence: TGTGCCAGCAGTTGGGGAGGAGCTAATGAAAAACTGTTTTTT. The entire variable domain, with the rest obtained from reference TRBV2 and TRBJ1-4, is as follows: EPEVTQTPSHQVTQMGQEVILRCVPISNHLYFYWYRQILGQKVEFLVSFYNNEISEKSEIFDDQFSVERPDGSNFTLKIRSTKLEDSAMYFCASSWGGANEKLFFGSGTQLSVL.

CDR3 DNA: TGTGCCAGCAGTGAACTTAAGTCCAGGGGGTATGGCTACACCTTC. Translation: CASSELKSRGYGYTF. The chain carries TRBV6-1 and TRBJ1-2; 7 bases fit TRBD1. CDR1 is MNHNS, CDR2 SASEGT, per germline. V shed 2 bases, J shed 5 bases, and the junction held 8 bases outside the gene matches. The CDR3 runs 15 residues.

The J gene is TRBJ1-2, the V gene TRBV15; D perhaps matches TRBD1 (5 bases). The V and J ends lost 2 bases and 1 base respectively, with 11 bases between them. The germline V gene has CDR1 LNHNV and CDR2 YYDKDF (reference sequence). The CDR3 runs to 15 residues. In nucleotides, the CDR3 is TGTGCCACCAGCAGATCGGGGGAGTATAACTATGGCTACACCTTC. Translation gives CATSRSGEYNYGYTF. The whole variable domain, remainder taken from reference TRBV15 and TRBJ1-2, is DAMVIQNPRYQVTQFGKPVTLSCSQTLNHNVMYWYQQKSSQAPKLLFHYYDKDFNNEADTPDNFQSRRPNTSFCFLDIRSPGLGDTAMYLCATSRSGEYNYGYTFGSGTRLTVV.